This T cell receptor beta chain is drawn from a study of tumor and adjacent non-tumor tissue in lung cancer. The library came from three nested PCR rounds adapted from ARM-PCR protocols. TCRdb reprocessed the multiplex PCR reads with MiXCR, giving one entry per CDR3 protein. The sample consists of approximately 90,000 distinct CDR3 sequences, more than 75% of them appearing once. RNA was extracted from bulk tissue without any cell sorting. This non-tumor lung sample came from over 3 cm beyond the tumor edge. Donors were chemotherapy-naive, newly diagnosed lung cancer surgical patients in China, August–late 2014. The CDR3 is made up of 15 amino acids. Per the germline V gene, CDR1 is SGHAT and CDR2 is FQNNGV. In the case of this clonotype: Compared with germline, one end of the junction differs, possibly owing to a read error.

The chain recombines TRBV11-2 with TRBJ2-1; 10 bases are shared with TRBD2. This TCR came from a woman aged 50 to 60 with non-small cell lung cancer. Sequencing was carried out using distant non-tumor lung tissue. The CDR3 sequence: CVSSLEASGRADQFF. CDR3 nucleotides: TGTGTCAGCAGCTTAGAAGCTAGCGGGAGAGCTGATCAGTTCTTC.